This T cell receptor beta chain was identified during a study of T-cell memory formation after mild COVID-19. The overall study: Largely, TCR clusters stayed within a single donor.

This clonotype came up once. TCRdb used MiXCR to reprocess the 5' RACE reads, holding one entry per CDR3 protein. The sample yields a few hundred thousand distinct CDR3 sequences, approximately 21% seen once. From germline, CDR1 is MNHNY and CDR2 SVGAGI (reference sequence). Trimming cost V 6 bases and J 3 bases; bases outside gene matches: 7. The length of the CDR3 is 15 residues. The sequence was collected from an adult woman who had mild COVID-19 (a few samples of this study predate the infection). Cell type and time point are not known. The specimen was PBMCs or a T cell subset sorted from them (not recorded which). V gene TRBV6-6 combines with J gene TRBJ2-2; the match to TRBD2 covers 7 bases. The chain's CDR3 is CASSSSGVYTGELFF. The CDR3, as DNA: TGTGCCAGCAGCTCGAGCGGGGTCTACACCGGGGAGCTGTTTTTT.